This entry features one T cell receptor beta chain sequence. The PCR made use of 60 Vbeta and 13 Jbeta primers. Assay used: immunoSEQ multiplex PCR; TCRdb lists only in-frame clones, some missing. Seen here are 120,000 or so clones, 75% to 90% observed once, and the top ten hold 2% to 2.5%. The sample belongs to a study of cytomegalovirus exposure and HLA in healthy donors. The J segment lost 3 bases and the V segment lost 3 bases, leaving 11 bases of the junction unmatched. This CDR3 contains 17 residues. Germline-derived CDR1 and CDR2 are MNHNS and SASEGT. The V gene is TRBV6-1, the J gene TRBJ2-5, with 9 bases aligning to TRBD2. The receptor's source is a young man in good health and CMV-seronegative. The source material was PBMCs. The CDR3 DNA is TGTGCCAGCAGTGAGAGGGCGGGGGGGCCGTTGAAAGAGACCCAGTACTTC. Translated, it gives CASSERAGGPLKETQYF.